Below, one TCR beta chain is given with its context. This clone was detected only a few times. There is no known antigen for this receptor. No base quality values were provided; no much bigger clone lies one nucleotide off. This sample also contains other DNA sequences that code for the same CDR3. The data were taken from a study of radiotherapy plus CTLA-4 blockade in lung cancer (dated by TCRdb to 2016 to 2019). Study-level background: Objective responses occurred in more than 15% of enrolled patients, and over 30% achieved disease control.

The paper's findings and limits, for the study overall: Increased serum interferon-beta after radiation, together with early dynamic changes in blood T cell clones, were reported to be the strongest predictors of response. TCR clones derived from tumors expanded in peripheral blood after treatment with radiotherapy and ipilimumab.

Library prep was done by the immunoSEQ multiplex PCR assay. TCRdb took this table from immuneACCESS and kept in-frame rearrangements with V and J called. Such tables lack part of the clones; where checked against another copy, unresolved V genes explain under half of the gap, and the rest is unexplained. The sample table contains 12,000 to 15,000 clones; only one count was recorded for 72% of them. The top ten clones comprise approximately 53% of the sample. Between the V and J ends, shortened by 2 bases and 2 bases respectively, the junction contains 16 bases. The CDR3 covers 16 residues, taking in both the cysteine and the phenylalanine. The CDR3 DNA has 48 bases and is translated from base 1. Reading the germline V gene gives CDR1 SGHTA and CDR2 FQGNSA. Focal radiation therapy combined with CTLA-4 blockade (ipilimumab) was tested in patients with chemo-refractory metastatic non-small-cell lung cancer.

The specimen comprised peripheral blood, sampled from a patient treated with radiotherapy plus ipilimumab. Recombination linked TRBV7-2 to TRBJ2-7; D gene: possibly TRBD2, on 7 matching bases. The source is a human donor with non-small cell lung cancer whose response to radiotherapy plus ipilimumab could not be evaluated. The nucleotide sequence is given as TGTGCCAGCAGCTTAAATCGGGGGGCGACGGCCTACGAGCAGTACTTC. Translation gives CASSLNRGATAYEQYF.